Each of the 8 T cell receptor beta chains below was sequenced from the same sample in a study of cytomegalovirus exposure and HLA in healthy donors. Both 60 Vbeta primers and 13 Jbeta primers went into the PCR. Repertoires were generated with immunoSEQ multiplex PCR, while TCRdb's copy carries only in-frame clones and drops some. The sample lists some 130,000 clones, 75% to 90% occurring once. The sequencing input was PBMCs. The receptors were gathered from a woman aged 40 to 50 in good health and CMV-seronegative.

This chain links TRBV19 with TRBJ2-1, with 14 nucleotides matching TRBD2. Germline-derived CDR1 and CDR2 are LNHDA and SQIVND (reference sequence). The CDR3 is made up of 18 amino acids. Trimming at V came to 1 base and at J to 1 base, leaving 3 bases not matched to a gene. CDR3 DNA: TGTGCCAGTAGTATAGGACTAGCGGGGGGGACTTCCTACAATGAGCAGTTCTTC. Translation: CASSIGLAGGTSYNEQFF. The whole variable domain, filled in from reference TRBV19 and TRBJ2-1, reads DGGITQSPKYLFRKEGQNVTLSCEQNLNHDAMYWYRQDPGQGLRLIYYSQIVNDFQKGDIAEGYSVSREKKESFPLTVTSAQKNPTAFYLCASSIGLAGGTSYNEQFFGPGTRLTVL.

The chain carries TRBV4-1 and TRBJ1-2; TRBD1 aligns across 9 bases. V dropped 2 bases and J dropped 5; count of bases not matched to a gene: 3. The CDR3 length is 14 residues. In germline, CDR1 is MGHRA, CDR2 YSYEKL. The CDR3: CASSQPDRGYGYTF. As DNA, the CDR3 is TGCGCCAGCAGCCAACCCGACAGGGGGTATGGCTACACCTTC.

Concerning this clone: Other DNA sequences in this sample translate to the same CDR3. V is TRBV6-5 and J is TRBJ1-5, with TRBD1 identical over 8 bases. Germline V CDR1 and CDR2: MNHEY, SVGAGI. The CDR3 is made up of 12 amino acids. Germline trimming cut 8 bases from V and 6 bases from J; bases unmatched to any gene: 3. CDR3 sequence reads: CASRQGSQPQHF. The CDR3 coding sequence is TGTGCCAGCCGACAGGGGTCTCAGCCCCAGCATTTT.

The V call is TRBV7-2, the J call TRBJ2-7; 7 nucleotides match TRBD2. This CDR3 is 14 amino acids long. From germline, CDR1 is SGHTA and CDR2 FQGNSA. The J segment lost 1 base and the V segment lost 3 bases, leaving 3 bases of the junction unmatched. The CDR3 sequence: CASSFSSGSYEQYF. The CDR3 DNA follows: TGTGCCAGCAGCTTTTCTAGCGGTTCCTACGAGCAGTACTTC.

The V gene is TRBV9, the J gene TRBJ2-6; TRBD2 might be the D (5 bases). CDR1 and CDR2 from the germline V gene are SGDLS and YYNGEE. The germline V and J ends were trimmed by 0 bases and 0 bases, with 7 bases remaining between them. The CDR3 is made up of 16 amino acids. CDR3 loop: CASSVAGISGANVLTF. Here the CDR3 DNA reads TGTGCCAGCAGCGTAGCGGGGATCTCTGGGGCCAACGTCCTGACTTTC.

The chain recombines TRBV5-1 with TRBJ2-7; TRBD2 matches at 9 bases. J was trimmed by 0 bases and V by 5 bases; bases with no gene match: 9. Germline loops: CDR1 SGHRS, CDR2 YFSETQ. The CDR3 is made up of 16 amino acids. CDR3 sequence reads: CASRDSGGSPSYEQYF. CDR3 sequence (DNA): TGCGCCAGCAGGGATAGCGGGGGATCCCCCTCCTACGAGCAGTACTTC.

For the CDR3, the DNA is TGTGCCAGCAGCTTAGGACTAGCCTCAGATACGCAGTATTTT. Its translation: CASSLGLASDTQYF. The chain recombines TRBV13 with TRBJ2-3, with a tentative D call TRBD2 (6 bases). CDR1 is PRHDT and CDR2 is FYEKMQ in the germline V gene (reference sequence). The CDR3 loop spans 14 amino acids. Trimming removed 0 bases from V and 4 bases from J, with 8 bases in between.

The chain carries TRBV5-6 and TRBJ2-2; the match to TRBD2 covers 7 bases. V shed 1 base and J 0 bases; nucleotides not matched to a gene: 3. The CDR3 sequence is 16 residues long. Germline V gives CDR1 SGHDT, CDR2 YYEEEE. As DNA, the CDR3 is TGTGCCAGCAGCTTGTATGCGGGGGCGAACACCGGGGAGCTGTTTTTT. It encodes CASSLYAGANTGELFF.